This T cell receptor beta chain was sequenced in a study of molecular identifiers for immune sequencing clone quantification. Study-level background: Replicates split RNA from approximately 22,000 or 94,000 naive CD8 cells five ways, and the researchers sequenced four portions.

Previously described methods and listed TCR primers were employed for the bulk TCR libraries. One entry per CDR3 protein results from TCRdb running MiXCR on the PCR reads. The profile shows about 500,000 distinct CDR3 sequences, about 25% of them singletons. Germline-derived CDR1 and CDR2 are SEHNR and FQNEAQ (reference sequence). The CDR3 contains 13 residues. V was trimmed by 8 bases and J by 2 bases, leaving 12 bases between them. V and J are TRBV7-9 and TRBJ2-5; unclear D gene. The clonotype was recovered from a human donor in good health. Some libraries in this study had Jurkat cell RNA spiked in. The sample taken for sequencing was naive CD8+ T cells from blood, with Jurkat cell RNA spiked in. Subset reported: FACS-sorted CD8+CD4-CCR7+CD45RA+ naive T cells. CDR3 DNA sequence: TGTGCCAGCGGCTCTCTGGGGCAAGAGACCCAGTACTTC. This encodes CASGSLGQETQYF. The whole variable domain, filled in from reference TRBV7-9 and TRBJ2-5, reads DTGVSQNPRHKITKRGQNVTFRCDPISEHNRLYWYRQTLGQGPEFLTYFQNEAQLEKSRLLSDRFSAERPKGSFSTLEIQRTEQGDSAMYLCASGSLGQETQYFGPGTRLLVL.